The clone carrying this T cell receptor (beta chain) was detected ten times or more. As for time point: pre-sensitization, week 0. Treatment: therapeutic diphenylcyclopropenone sensitization with weekly scalp DPC. This record belongs to a study of human T cells and chemical hapten exposure. On the study more broadly: Patients, predominantly female, presented with alopecia areata, totalis or universalis.

Each CDR3 protein gets one entry after TCRdb re-called the RACE reads with MiXCR. The data hold some 400,000 distinct CDR3 sequences, with approximately 5.1% observed a single time. Sequenced material: whole blood, taken in connection with sensitization to the hapten diphenylcyclopropenone (DPC). The sequence was collected from a woman aged 45 to 65 with alopecia areata. Some clones in this sample may be carry-over from other donors' samples.

CDR3: CASSGGLAGGTGELFF. CDR3 nucleotides: TGCGCCAGCAGCGGGGGACTAGCGGGAGGTACCGGGGAGCTGTTTTTT. The chain recombines TRBV5-1 with TRBJ2-2; 15 bases fit TRBD2. Trimming cost V 4 bases and J 5 bases; bases outside gene matches: 3. The CDR3 runs 16 residues. The germline CDR1 and CDR2 sequences are SGHRS and YFSETQ.